Listed below are T cell receptor beta chains from one sample, sequenced in a study of T cells in Graves' hyperthyroidism and ophthalmopathy. TCRdb passed the multiplex PCR reads through MiXCR, listing each CDR3 protein once. The data contain around 620,000 distinct CDR3 sequences, about 14% of them singletons. Sequenced sample: blood. The source of these receptors is a young woman with Graves' ophthalmopathy. Both conserved end residues are part of each CDR3. D genes are given only for firm matches. Clone sizes are given selectively: once, few, many, or a class where the clone is expanded.

v_gene,d_gene,j_gene,abundance,CDR3aa,CDR3nt
TRBV7-8,TRBD1,TRBJ2-5,many,CASSQDRLEETQYF,TGTGCCAGCAGCCAGGACAGGTTGGAAGAGACCCAGTACTTC
TRBV7-2,-,TRBJ1-1,few,CASSLALEKGAFF,TGTGCCAGCAGCTTAGCGCTCGAAAAGGGCGCTTTCTTT
TRBV11-2,TRBD1,TRBJ1-3,many,CASSYLRGLGNTIYF,TGTGCCAGCAGCTACCTCAGGGGGCTGGGAAACACCATATATTTT
TRBV12-3/TRBV12-4,-,TRBJ2-1,many,CASSLREVNEQFF,TGTGCCAGCAGTTTGAGGGAGGTCAATGAGCAGTTCTTC
TRBV6-5,TRBD1,TRBJ1-3,-,CASSYWTGVGNTIYF,TGTGCCAGCAGTTACTGGACAGGGGTTGGAAACACCATATATTTT
TRBV7-2,TRBD2,TRBJ2-5,many,CASSSLAVQETQYF,TGTGCCAGCAGCTCTCTAGCGGTCCAAGAGACCCAGTACTTC
TRBV6-1,TRBD1,TRBJ1-6,-,CASSEAETGNNSPLHF,TGTGCCAGCAGTGAAGCTGAGACAGGGAATAATTCACCCCTCCACTTT
TRBV20-1,-,TRBJ2-7,few,CSAIQKYEQYF,TGCAGTGCTATCCAGAAGTACGAGCAGTACTTC
TRBV6-1,-,TRBJ1-4,many,CASSSLTGEKLFF,TGTGCCAGCAGTTCCCTGACTGGTGAAAAACTGTTTTTT
TRBV28,-,TRBJ2-3,many,CASSLWQIPDDTQYF,TGTGCCAGCAGTTTGTGGCAGATTCCGGACGATACGCAGTATTTT
TRBV7-9,-,TRBJ1-1,many,CASSPAGTTEAFF,TGTGCCAGCAGCCCGGCCGGGACCACTGAAGCTTTCTTT
TRBV18,TRBD1,TRBJ2-2,many,CASSPPRDRGTGELFF,TGTGCCAGCTCACCACCCCGGGACAGGGGAACCGGGGAGCTGTTTTTT
TRBV7-8,TRBD2,TRBJ2-7,-,CASSSQTSGRYEQYF,TGTGCCAGCAGCTCTCAGACTAGCGGGAGATACGAGCAGTACTTC
TRBV3-1,-,TRBJ1-1,many,CASSQSTGNTEAFF,TGTGCCAGCAGCCAATCTACAGGGAACACTGAAGCTTTCTTT
TRBV10-3,TRBD2,TRBJ2-1,many,CAITPSGKTYNEQFF,TGTGCCATCACCCCGAGCGGGAAAACCTACAATGAGCAGTTCTTC
TRBV20-1,TRBD2,TRBJ2-1,many,CSARDGRVGRAVNEQFF,TGCAGTGCTAGAGATGGTCGTGTCGGGAGGGCCGTGAATGAGCAGTTCTTC
TRBV12-3/TRBV12-4,-,TRBJ1-1,many,CASSLLAGANTEAFF,TGTGCCAGCAGTTTATTGGCAGGGGCGAACACTGAAGCTTTCTTT
TRBV11-3,-,TRBJ1-1,-,CASSFKGGPEAFF,TGTGCCAGCAGCTTTAAGGGGGGCCCTGAAGCTTTCTTT
TRBV5-5,-,TRBJ1-1,many,CASIQRGGMNTEAFF,TGTGCCAGCATCCAAAGGGGGGGGATGAACACTGAAGCTTTCTTT
TRBV20-1,TRBD2,TRBJ2-1,-,CSAQTSGRINEQFF,TGCAGTGCTCAGACTAGCGGGAGGATCAATGAGCAGTTCTTC
TRBV10-3,-,TRBJ2-1,many,CAISDPGRHEQFF,TGTGCCATCAGTGACCCTGGGAGGCATGAGCAGTTCTTC
TRBV18,TRBD1,TRBJ2-3,many,CASSPGQGIDTQYF,TGTGCCAGCTCACCAGGACAGGGGATTGATACGCAGTATTTT
TRBV2,-,TRBJ2-7,many,CASSEWAGVNTNEQYF,TGTGCCAGCAGTGAATGGGCAGGGGTTAACACCAACGAGCAGTACTTC
TRBV6-6,-,TRBJ2-5,many,CASSYQGTQETQYF,TGTGCCAGCAGTTACCAAGGGACCCAAGAGACCCAGTACTTC